One and the same sample provided the 18 T cell receptor beta chains below, sequenced in a study of beta chain features in type 1 diabetes. Study observations and caveats: Shortening of TCRB CDR3s, moderate but significant, appeared in all four CD4+ subsets of Type 1 diabetes patients.

For these TCRs, the target antigens are not known. Expressed TCRB transcripts were sequenced because the isolated RNA had all been reverse transcribed beforehand. The method was immunoSEQ multiplex PCR; TCRdb's version includes in-frame clones alone and lacks a portion of them. This sample yields about 400,000 clones, of which 10% to 15% are seen a single time; around 0.0099% belongs to the top ten. Sequences were obtained from naive CD4+ T cells from blood. These TCRs come from a woman in her late teens or twenties with type 1 diabetes.

V usage is TRBV4-2 and J usage is TRBJ2-7, with 13 bases identical to TRBD2. The CDR3 is 21 amino acids. Germline values: CDR1 LGHNA, CDR2 YNFKEQ. V dropped 0 bases and J dropped 6; count of bases not matched to a gene: 20. The CDR3 protein is CASSQELGQLLTSGRPFEQYF. In DNA, the CDR3 is TGTGCCAGCAGCCAAGAATTAGGCCAACTTCTGACTAGCGGGAGGCCGTTCGAGCAGTACTTC.

This clone appeared a few times. The chain uses TRBV19 and TRBJ2-7, with 11 bases lining up with TRBD2. The CDR3 sequence is 12 residues long. V shed 8 bases, J shed 8 bases, and the junction held 5 bases outside the gene matches. Germline CDR1 reads LNHDA; CDR2 reads SQIVND (reference sequence). The CDR3 coding sequence is TGTGCCAGTGGGACTAGCGGAAAGAAGCAGTACTTC. Its translation is CASGTSGKKQYF.

A few counts support this clone. The genes are TRBV6-5 and TRBJ1-2; D not resolved. The V gene lost 4 bases and the J gene lost 1 base, with 13 bases spanning the gap. Germline values: CDR1 MNHEY, CDR2 SVGAGI. The CDR3 has 15 residues. The CDR3 loop reads CASSSTEQFNYGYTF. DNA of the CDR3: TGTGCCAGCAGTTCCACTGAACAGTTTAACTATGGCTACACCTTC.

The chain is built from TRBV6-5 and TRBJ1-5, with 7 bases matching TRBD1. V trimming: 6 bases; J trimming: 3 bases; junction bases outside the gene matches: 5. Per germline, CDR1 MNHEY and CDR2 SVGAGI. The CDR3 extends over 14 amino acids. CDR3 DNA sequence: TGTGCCAGCAGACGGGACAGACCCAATCAGCCCCAGCATTTT. Protein: CASRRDRPNQPQHF.

The CDR3 sequence is CASSDPGTPESGPLHF. As DNA, the CDR3 is TGCGCCAGCAGTGACCCCGGGACTCCCGAGAGCGGACCCCTCCACTTT. This chain joins TRBV10-1 and TRBJ1-6; TRBD1 might be the D (5 bases). CDR3 size: 16 residues. Trimming left V 3 bases short and J 12 bases short, with 21 bases between. Germline CDR1 and CDR2: WNHNN and SYGVQD (reference sequence).

About this clone itself: Other DNA sequences of this sample code for an identical CDR3. V gene TRBV4-3 combines with J gene TRBJ2-7, with 10 positions matching TRBD1. Unmatched junction bases numbered 0, after V lost 3 bases and J lost 4 bases. This CDR3 contains 13 residues. The germline V gene has CDR1 LGHNA and CDR2 YSLEER. The CDR3 bases are TGCGCCAGCAGCCAGGACAGGGGGTACGAGCAGTACTTC. Translated, it gives CASSQDRGYEQYF.

The chain combines TRBV20-1 with TRBJ1-1; 9 bases map to TRBD1. This CDR3 has 10 residues. J gave up 13 bases and V 6 bases, and 6 bases lay outside the gene matches. Per germline, CDR1 DFQATT and CDR2 SNEGSKA (reference sequence). CDR3 DNA sequence: TGCAGTGCAGGGGGGACAGGGAATTTCTTT. Translation gives CSAGGTGNFF.

This clone was detected only a few times. The chain employs TRBV6-5 and TRBJ1-1; no clear D. The CDR3 has 13 residues. Trimming removed 7 bases at V and 4 bases at J, with 13 bases between. Germline V lookup: CDR1 MNHEY, CDR2 SVGAGI. The CDR3 spells CASISGVFTEAFF. Written as DNA, the CDR3 is TGTGCCAGCATCAGTGGTGTATTCACTGAAGCTTTCTTT.

This clone showed up just a few times. The rearrangement links TRBV30 to TRBJ2-7; D is unresolved. There are 14 residues in the CDR3. In germline, CDR1 is GTSNPN, CDR2 SVGIG (reference sequence). The ends were cut back, 1 base at V and 1 base at J, with 11 bases in the middle. The CDR3: CAWSAEPASYEQYF. In DNA, the CDR3 is TGTGCCTGGAGTGCGGAGCCGGCGTCCTACGAGCAGTACTTC.

This clone was seen a handful of times. The rearrangement joins TRBV6-6 to TRBJ2-5; 7 nucleotides agree with TRBD2. V shed 8 bases and J 5 bases; nucleotides not matched to a gene: 8. CDR3 size: 13 residues. CDR1 and CDR2 from the germline V gene are MNHNY and SVGAGI (reference sequence). The CDR3 protein is CASWEGGEETQYF. The CDR3 DNA is TGTGCCAGCTGGGAGGGAGGGGAGGAGACCCAGTACTTC.

The chain links TRBV7-9 to TRBJ1-6; D is ambiguous. V gave up 2 bases and J gave up 9 bases, with 8 bases separating them. There are 13 residues in the CDR3. Germline V CDR1 and CDR2: SEHNR, FQNEAQ (reference sequence). In DNA, the CDR3 is TGTGCCAGCAGCTTAACCCCGGGTTCACCCCTCCACTTT. Translation gives CASSLTPGSPLHF.

This clone occurred a few times. The CDR3 spells CASSLTAGVGEQYF. DNA for the CDR3: TGTGCCAGCAGCTTAACTGCGGGTGTGGGGGAGCAGTACTTC. This chain uses TRBV7-2 with TRBJ2-7, with D possibly matching TRBD2 (5 bases). V lost 2 bases and J 7 bases, leaving 15 bases between the germline ends. The CDR3 loop spans 14 amino acids. From germline, CDR1 is SGHTA and CDR2 FQGNSA.

The V gene is TRBV9, the J gene TRBJ2-3; D is possibly TRBD2 (5 bases). The V and J ends lost 2 bases and 5 bases respectively, with 9 bases between them. The CDR3 runs to 13 residues. Germline assignment: CDR1 SGDLS and CDR2 YYNGEE. CDR3: CASSVERVDTQYF. In DNA form, the CDR3 reads TGTGCCAGCAGCGTCGAGAGGGTAGATACGCAGTATTTT. The whole variable domain, remainder taken from reference TRBV9 and TRBJ2-3, is DSGVTQTPKHLITATGQRVTLRCSPRSGDLSVYWYQQSLDQGLQFLIQYYNGEERAKGNILERFSAQQFPDLHSELNLSSLELGDSALYFCASSVERVDTQYFGPGTRLTVL.

The chain joins TRBV5-1 to TRBJ2-1; a possible D gene is TRBD2 (5 bases). The CDR3 contains 15 residues. Germline CDR1 and CDR2: SGHRS and YFSETQ. V dropped 6 bases and J dropped 6 bases, with 19 bases sitting between them. The CDR3 protein is CASTHRGSTGNEQFF. CDR3 coding DNA: TGCGCCAGCACCCACCGGGGTAGCACGGGCAATGAGCAGTTCTTC.

The chain combines TRBV5-6 with TRBJ2-3; a weak D match, TRBD2 (6 bases). The CDR3 spans 15 residues. The germline V gene encodes CDR1 SGHDT and CDR2 YYEEEE. V lost 0 bases and J 2 bases, leaving 10 bases between the germline ends. The CDR3 region has the DNA TGTGCCAGCAGCTTGGGGGACTTCAACACAGATACGCAGTATTTT. Protein product: CASSLGDFNTDTQYF.

CDR3 nucleotides: TGTGCCAGCAGCCTGTCGCTAGTGCAAAGCTACACCTTC. It is translated as CASSLSLVQSYTF. The rearrangement uses TRBV28 and TRBJ1-2; unclear D gene. V gave up 6 bases and J gave up 9 bases, with 17 bases separating them. Per the germline V gene, CDR1 is MDHEN and CDR2 is SYDVKM. This CDR3 comprises 13 residues.

The V gene is TRBV25-1, the J gene TRBJ1-6, with D maybe TRBD1 (5 bases). This CDR3 has 17 amino acids. Per the germline V gene, CDR1 is MGHDK and CDR2 is SYGVNS. V dropped 5 bases and J dropped 0 bases, with 14 bases sitting between them. DNA of the CDR3: TGTGCCAGCAGTCCGGGACTCCCGAGCTCCTATAATTCACCCCTCCACTTT. This translates into CASSPGLPSSYNSPLHF.

This clone has a handful of counts. The V and J genes are TRBV30 and TRBJ2-3, with 12 bases fitting TRBD2. The CDR3 is 16 amino acids. Per the germline V gene, CDR1 is GTSNPN and CDR2 is SVGIG (reference sequence). V lost 2 bases to trimming and J lost 2 bases; unmatched junction nucleotides: 5. Here the CDR3 reads CAWSPGLAGSTDTQYF. CDR3 coding DNA: TGTGCCTGGAGTCCGGGACTAGCGGGCTCCACAGATACGCAGTATTTT.